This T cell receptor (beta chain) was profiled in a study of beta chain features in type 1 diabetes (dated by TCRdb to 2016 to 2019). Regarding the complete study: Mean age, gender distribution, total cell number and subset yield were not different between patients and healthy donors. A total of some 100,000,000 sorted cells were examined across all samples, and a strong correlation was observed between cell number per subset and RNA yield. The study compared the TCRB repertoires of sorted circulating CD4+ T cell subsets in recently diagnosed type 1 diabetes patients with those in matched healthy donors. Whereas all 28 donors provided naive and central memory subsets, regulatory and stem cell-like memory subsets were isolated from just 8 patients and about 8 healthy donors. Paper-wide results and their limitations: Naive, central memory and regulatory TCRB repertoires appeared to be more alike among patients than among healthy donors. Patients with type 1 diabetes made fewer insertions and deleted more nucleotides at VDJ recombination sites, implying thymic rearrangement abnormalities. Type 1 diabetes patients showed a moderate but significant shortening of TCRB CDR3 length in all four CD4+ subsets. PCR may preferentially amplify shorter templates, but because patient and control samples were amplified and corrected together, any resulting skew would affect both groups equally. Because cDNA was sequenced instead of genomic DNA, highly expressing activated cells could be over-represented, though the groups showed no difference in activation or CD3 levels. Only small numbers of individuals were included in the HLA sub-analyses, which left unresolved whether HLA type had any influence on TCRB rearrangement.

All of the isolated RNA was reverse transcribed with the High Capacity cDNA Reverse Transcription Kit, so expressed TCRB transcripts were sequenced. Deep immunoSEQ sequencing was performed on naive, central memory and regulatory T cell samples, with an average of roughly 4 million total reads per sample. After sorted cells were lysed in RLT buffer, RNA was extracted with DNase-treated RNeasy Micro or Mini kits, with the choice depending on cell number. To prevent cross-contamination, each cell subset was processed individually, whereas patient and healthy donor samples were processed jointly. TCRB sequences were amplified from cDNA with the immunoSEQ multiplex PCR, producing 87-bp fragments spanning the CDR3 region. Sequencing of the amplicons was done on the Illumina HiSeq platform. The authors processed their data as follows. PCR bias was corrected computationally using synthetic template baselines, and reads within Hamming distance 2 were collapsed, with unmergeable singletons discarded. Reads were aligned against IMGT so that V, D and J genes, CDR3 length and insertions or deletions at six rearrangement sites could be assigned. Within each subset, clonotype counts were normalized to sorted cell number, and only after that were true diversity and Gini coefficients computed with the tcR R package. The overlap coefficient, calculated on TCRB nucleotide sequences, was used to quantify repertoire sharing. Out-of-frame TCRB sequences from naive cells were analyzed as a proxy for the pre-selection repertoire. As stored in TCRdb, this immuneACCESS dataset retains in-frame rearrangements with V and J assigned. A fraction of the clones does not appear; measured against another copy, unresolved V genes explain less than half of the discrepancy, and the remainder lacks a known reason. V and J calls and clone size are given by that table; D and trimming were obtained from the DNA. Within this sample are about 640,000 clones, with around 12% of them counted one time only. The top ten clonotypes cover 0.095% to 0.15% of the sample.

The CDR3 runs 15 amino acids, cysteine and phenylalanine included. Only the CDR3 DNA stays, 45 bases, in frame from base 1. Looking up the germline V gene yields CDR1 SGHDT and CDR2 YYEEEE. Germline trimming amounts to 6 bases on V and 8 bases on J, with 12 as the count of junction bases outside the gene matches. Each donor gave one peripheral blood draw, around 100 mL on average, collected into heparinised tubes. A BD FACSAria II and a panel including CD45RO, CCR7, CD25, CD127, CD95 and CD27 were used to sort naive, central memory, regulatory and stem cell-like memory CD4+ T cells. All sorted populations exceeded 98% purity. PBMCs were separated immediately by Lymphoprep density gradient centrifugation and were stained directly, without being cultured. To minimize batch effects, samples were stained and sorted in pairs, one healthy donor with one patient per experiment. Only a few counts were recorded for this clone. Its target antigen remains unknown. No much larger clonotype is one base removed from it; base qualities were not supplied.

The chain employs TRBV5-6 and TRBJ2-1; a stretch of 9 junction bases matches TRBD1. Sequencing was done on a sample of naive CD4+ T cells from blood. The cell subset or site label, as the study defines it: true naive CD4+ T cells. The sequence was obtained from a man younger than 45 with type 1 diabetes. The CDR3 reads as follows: CASTSSGTGGHEQFF. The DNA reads TGTGCCAGCACCAGCTCAGGAACAGGGGGCCATGAGCAGTTCTTC.